Listed here are 15 T cell receptor beta chains from one sample, sequenced in a study of blood T cells in healthy people across ages. The authors ran a second PCR of 7 to 11 cycles using a sample-barcoded 5' primer and a J-beta primer mix. TCRdb reprocessed the 5' RACE reads via MiXCR and lists one record per CDR3 protein. The sample holds about 1,400,000 distinct CDR3 sequences, approximately 59% seen once. The sample taken for sequencing was blood. These TCRs come from a young man in good health.

This clonotype was picked up a small number of times. V and J are TRBV5-1 and TRBJ2-1; 9 nucleotides match TRBD1. The J segment lost 3 bases and the V segment lost 3 bases, leaving 4 bases of the junction unmatched. This CDR3 comprises 15 residues. Germline-derived CDR1 and CDR2 are SGHRS and YFSETQ. The DNA for the CDR3 is TGCGCCAGCAGCTCCGGGACAGGGAACTACAATGAGCAGTTCTTC. Encoded protein: CASSSGTGNYNEQFF.

The chain has TRBV5-6 and TRBJ2-2; tentative D call: TRBD2 (7 bases). The CDR3 has 16 residues. The V end lost 7 bases, the J end lost 5 bases, and 21 bases lay between the germline ends. Germline V lookup: CDR1 SGHDT, CDR2 YYEEEE. The CDR3 region has the DNA TGTGCCAGCGGCTATGAGGCGGGGGCGTCGACCGGGGAGCTGTTTTTT. It yields the protein CASGYEAGASTGELFF. Full variable domain (rest looked up from reference TRBV5-6 and TRBJ2-2): DAGVTQSPTHLIKTRGQQVTLRCSPKSGHDTVSWYQQALGQGPQFIFQYYEEEERQRGNFPDRFSGHQFPNYSSELNVNALLLGDSALYLCASGYEAGASTGELFFGEGSRLTVL.

This rearrangement joins TRBV6-2 or TRBV6-3 to TRBJ1-6; D ambiguous. Germline V gene data show CDR1 as MNHEY and CDR2 as SVGEGT. Deletions cut 9 bases from V and 8 bases from J, with 14 bases between. This CDR3 has 13 amino acids. Written as DNA, the CDR3 is TGTGCCAGTCTGGGGTGGCGGGATTCACCCCTCCACTTT. It is translated as CASLGWRDSPLHF.

The rearrangement uses TRBV15 and TRBJ2-7; D possibly corresponds to TRBD2 (5 bases). V was shortened by 0 bases and J by 3 bases, with 12 bases between the two germline ends. CDR1 LNHNV and CDR2 YYDKDF come from the germline V gene (reference sequence). The CDR3 consists of 15 residues. The CDR3 bases are TGTGCCACCAGCAGAGATGAGGGTGCGGGCTACGAGCAGTACTTC. Residues: CATSRDEGAGYEQYF.

The chain has TRBV12-3 or TRBV12-4 and TRBJ1-4; no clear D. This CDR3 contains 16 residues. Trimming shortened V by 1 base and J by 11 bases, and 20 bases separated the two germline ends. The CDR3 loop reads CASSLGARGPMRKLFF. CDR3 DNA sequence: TGTGCCAGCAGTTTAGGGGCCAGAGGACCAATGAGGAAACTGTTTTTT.

The rearrangement joins TRBV6-1 to TRBJ2-2, with no clear D. The last part of the DNA fits TRBJ1-1 better; the J call may be wrong. Germline V gene data show CDR1 as MNHNS and CDR2 as SASEGT. This CDR3 region has 14 residues. This chain's CDR3 is CASSQASREVGAFF. For the CDR3, the DNA is TGTGCCAGCAGCCAAGCGTCCCGCGAAGTTGGAGCTTTCTTT.

This chain joins TRBV20-1 and TRBJ1-1, with D possibly matching TRBD1 (5 bases). Germline CDR1 DFQATT, CDR2 SNEGSKA (reference sequence). The CDR3 contains 12 residues. Trimming pared 6 bases from V and 4 bases from J, leaving 12 bases between. As DNA, the CDR3 is TGCAGTGCCCCGGCAGGGTCCACTGAAGCTTTCTTT. Amino acids: CSAPAGSTEAFF.

The table lists this clonotype with a count of one. The rearrangement joins TRBV6-5 to TRBJ2-5; no firm D call. Germline CDR1 MNHEY, CDR2 SVGAGI. Trimming took off 6 bases at V and 2 bases at J, with 16 bases between the two ends. This CDR3 has 15 amino acids. CDR3 sequence: CASSPRLGRQETQYF. Written as DNA, the CDR3 is TGTGCCAGCAGCCCCCGACTCGGCAGGCAAGAGACCCAGTACTTC.

This clonotype appeared once. V and J are TRBV20-1 and TRBJ2-3; D remains ambiguous. V lost 0 bases and J lost 0, with 19 bases in between. The CDR3 runs to 18 residues. Germline CDR1 DFQATT, CDR2 SNEGSKA (reference sequence). The CDR3, as DNA: TGCAGTGCTAGAGATCAAGGCGGCACTAAACCTAGCACAGATACGCAGTATTTT. This gives the protein CSARDQGGTKPSTDTQYF.

The chain links TRBV14 to TRBJ1-2; D perhaps matches TRBD1 (5 bases). This CDR3 has 14 residues. The germline V gene encodes CDR1 SGHDN and CDR2 FVKESK. The V and J ends lost 3 bases and 6 bases respectively, with 14 bases between them. The CDR3 spells CASSHLRGENGYTF. In DNA, the CDR3 is TGTGCCAGCAGCCATCTGCGGGGGGAAAATGGCTACACCTTC.

The J gene is TRBJ2-1, the V gene TRBV14; D gene ambiguous. V gave up 5 bases and J gave up 7 bases, with 15 bases separating them. Germline CDR1 SGHDN, CDR2 FVKESK. The CDR3 has 14 residues. CDR3 loop: CASSLGNQGNEQFF. For the CDR3, the DNA is TGTGCCAGCAGCTTGGGGAACCAAGGAAATGAGCAGTTCTTC.

The gene calls are TRBV15 and TRBJ2-7; the match to TRBD1 covers 9 bases. V trimming: 0 bases; J trimming: 1 base; junction bases outside the gene matches: 1. The CDR3 length is 15 residues. Germline CDR1 reads LNHNV; CDR2 reads YYDKDF (reference sequence). In nucleotides, the CDR3 is TGTGCCACCAGCAGAGAGGGACAGGGATCCTACGAGCAGTACTTC. It is translated as CATSREGQGSYEQYF.

The chain couples TRBV11-1 to TRBJ1-4; TRBD1 might be the D (6 bases). The ends were cut back, 4 bases at V and 4 bases at J, with 34 bases in the middle. The CDR3 has 22 amino acids. Germline CDR1 SGHAT, CDR2 FQDESV (reference sequence). The CDR3 here is CASSYTAGGLKGSQGNNEKLFF. DNA of the CDR3: TGTGCCAGCAGCTACACCGCAGGAGGGCTTAAGGGCTCGCAGGGGAATAATGAAAAACTGTTTTTT.

The chain recombines TRBV12-3 or TRBV12-4 with TRBJ2-4, with D maybe TRBD1 (6 bases). The CDR3 is 15 residues long. V lost 2 bases, J lost 13 bases, and 21 bases lay in between. CDR3: CASSLRLGATQGQYF. CDR3 DNA sequence: TGTGCCAGCAGTTTAAGACTCGGGGCTACTCAGGGGCAGTACTTC.

This clonotype came up a few times. The chain carries TRBV5-1 and TRBJ2-1, with TRBD2 identical over 10 bases. This CDR3 region has 17 residues. J was trimmed by 5 bases and V by 4 bases; bases with no gene match: 12. The germline gives CDR1 SGHRS, CDR2 YFSETQ. The CDR3: CASSRGLAILLNNEQFF. The CDR3 nucleotides read TGCGCCAGCAGCCGGGGACTAGCGATATTACTGAACAATGAGCAGTTCTTC.